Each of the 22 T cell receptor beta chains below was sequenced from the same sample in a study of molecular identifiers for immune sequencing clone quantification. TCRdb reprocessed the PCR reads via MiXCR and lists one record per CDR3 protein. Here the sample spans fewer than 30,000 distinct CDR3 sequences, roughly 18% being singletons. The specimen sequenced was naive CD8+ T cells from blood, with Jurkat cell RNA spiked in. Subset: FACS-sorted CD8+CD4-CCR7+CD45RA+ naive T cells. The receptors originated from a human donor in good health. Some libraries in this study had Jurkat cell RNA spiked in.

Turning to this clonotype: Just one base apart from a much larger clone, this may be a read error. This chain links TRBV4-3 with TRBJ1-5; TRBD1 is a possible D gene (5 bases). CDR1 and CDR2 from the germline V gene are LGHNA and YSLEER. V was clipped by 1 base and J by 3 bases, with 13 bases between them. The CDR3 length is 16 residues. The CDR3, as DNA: TGCGCCAGCAGCCAAGGGGGCCCGGGAGTCAATCAGCCCCAGCATTTT. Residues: CASSQGGPGVNQPQHF.

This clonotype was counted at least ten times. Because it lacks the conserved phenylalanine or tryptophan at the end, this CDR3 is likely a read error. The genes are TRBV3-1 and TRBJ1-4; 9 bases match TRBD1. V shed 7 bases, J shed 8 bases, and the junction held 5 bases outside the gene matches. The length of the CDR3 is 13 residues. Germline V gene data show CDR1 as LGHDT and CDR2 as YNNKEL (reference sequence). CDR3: CASTRTGEEKLFL. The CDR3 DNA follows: TGTGCCAGCACTCGGACAGGGGAGGAAAAACTGTTTTTA.

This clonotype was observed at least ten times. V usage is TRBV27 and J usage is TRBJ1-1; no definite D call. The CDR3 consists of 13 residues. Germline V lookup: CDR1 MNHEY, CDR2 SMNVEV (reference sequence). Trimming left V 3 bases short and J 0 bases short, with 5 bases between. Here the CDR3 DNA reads TGTGCCAGCAGTTTCCTGATGAACACTGAAGCTTTCTTT. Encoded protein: CASSFLMNTEAFF.

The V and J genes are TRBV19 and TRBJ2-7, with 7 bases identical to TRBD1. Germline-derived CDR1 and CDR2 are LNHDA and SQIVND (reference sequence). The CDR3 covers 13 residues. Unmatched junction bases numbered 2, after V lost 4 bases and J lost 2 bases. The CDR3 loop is CASSTTGAYEQYF. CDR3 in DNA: TGTGCCAGTAGTACCACAGGGGCCTACGAGCAGTACTTC.

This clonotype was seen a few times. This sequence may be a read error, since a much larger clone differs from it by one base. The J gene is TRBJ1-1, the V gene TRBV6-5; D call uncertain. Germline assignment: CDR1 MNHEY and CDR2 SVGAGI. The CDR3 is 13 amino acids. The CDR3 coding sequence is TGTGCCAGTAGTTACTCAGGTTGGACTGAAGCTTTCTTT. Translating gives CASSYSGWTEAFF.

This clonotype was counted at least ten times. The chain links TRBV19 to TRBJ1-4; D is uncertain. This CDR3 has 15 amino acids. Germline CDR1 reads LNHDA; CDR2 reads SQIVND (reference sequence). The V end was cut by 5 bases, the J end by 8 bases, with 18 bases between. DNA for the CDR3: TGTGCCAGTAGTCTTTATCTGGCGCCACCCGAAAAACTGTTTTTT. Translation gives CASSLYLAPPEKLFF.

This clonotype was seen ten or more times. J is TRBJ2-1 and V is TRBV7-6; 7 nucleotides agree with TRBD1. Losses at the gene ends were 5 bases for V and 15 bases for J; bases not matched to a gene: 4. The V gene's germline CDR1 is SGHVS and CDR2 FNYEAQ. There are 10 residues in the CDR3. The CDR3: CASSPDRAFF. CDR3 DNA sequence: TGTGCCAGCAGCCCCGACAGGGCGTTCTTC.

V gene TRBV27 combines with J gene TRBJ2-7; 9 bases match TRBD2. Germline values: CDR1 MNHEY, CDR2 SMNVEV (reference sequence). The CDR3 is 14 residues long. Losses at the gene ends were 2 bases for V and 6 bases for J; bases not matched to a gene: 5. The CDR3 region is CASSLPAGGGEQYF. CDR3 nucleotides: TGTGCCAGCAGTTTACCAGCGGGAGGAGGCGAGCAGTACTTC.

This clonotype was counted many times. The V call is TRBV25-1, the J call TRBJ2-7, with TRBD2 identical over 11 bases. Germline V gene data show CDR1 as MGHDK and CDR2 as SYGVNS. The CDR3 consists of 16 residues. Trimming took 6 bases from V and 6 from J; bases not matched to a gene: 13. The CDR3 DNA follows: TGTGCCAGCAGCGGGGGGTTTAGCGGGGGGGCCCTCGAGCAGTACTTC. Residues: CASSGGFSGGALEQYF.

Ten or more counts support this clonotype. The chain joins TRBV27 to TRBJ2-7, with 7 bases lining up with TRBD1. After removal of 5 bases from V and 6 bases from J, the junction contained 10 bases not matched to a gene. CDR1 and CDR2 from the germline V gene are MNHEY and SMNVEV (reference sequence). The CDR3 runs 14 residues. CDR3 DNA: TGTGCCAGCAGTCCCGGGACAGCCGGCGGCGAGCAGTACTTC. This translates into CASSPGTAGGEQYF.

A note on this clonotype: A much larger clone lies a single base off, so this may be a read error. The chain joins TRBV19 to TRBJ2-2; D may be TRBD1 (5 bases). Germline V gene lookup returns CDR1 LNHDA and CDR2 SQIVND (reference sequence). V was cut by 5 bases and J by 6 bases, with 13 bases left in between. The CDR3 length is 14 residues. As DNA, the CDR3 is TGTGCCAGTAGTCCAGGGCCGAGTTCCGGGGAGCTGTTTTTT. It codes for CASSPGPSSGELFF.

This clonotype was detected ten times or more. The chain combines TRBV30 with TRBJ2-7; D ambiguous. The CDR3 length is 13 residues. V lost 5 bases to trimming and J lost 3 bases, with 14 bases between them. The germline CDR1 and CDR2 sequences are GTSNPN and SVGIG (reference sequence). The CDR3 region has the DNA TGTGCCTGGGCTGAGGACCGATACTACGAGCAGTACTTC. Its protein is CAWAEDRYYEQYF.

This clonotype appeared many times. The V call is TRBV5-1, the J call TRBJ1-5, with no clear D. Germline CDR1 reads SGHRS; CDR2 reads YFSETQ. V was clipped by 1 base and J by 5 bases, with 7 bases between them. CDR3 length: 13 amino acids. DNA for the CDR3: TGCGCCAGCAGCTTGAAGCCCGATCAGCCCCAGCATTTT. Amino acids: CASSLKPDQPQHF.

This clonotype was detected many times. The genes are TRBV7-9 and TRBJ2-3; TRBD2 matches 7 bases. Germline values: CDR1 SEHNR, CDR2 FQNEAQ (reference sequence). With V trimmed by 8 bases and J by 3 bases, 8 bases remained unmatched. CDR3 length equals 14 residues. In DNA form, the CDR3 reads TGTGCCAGCGGCAAGGCGGGAGCTACAGATACGCAGTATTTT. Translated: CASGKAGATDTQYF.

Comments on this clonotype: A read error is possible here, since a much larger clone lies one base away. The CDR3 DNA sequence: TGTGCCAGCAGGAAGGGGGGAGAGAACACCGGGGAGCTGTTTTTT. Translating it yields CASRKGGENTGELFF. The J gene is TRBJ2-2, the V gene TRBV9, with D perhaps TRBD1 or TRBD2 (6 bases each). Germline V gene sequence: CDR1 SGDLS, CDR2 YYNGEE. CDR3 size: 15 residues. V was trimmed by 5 bases and J by 1 base, leaving 12 bases between them.

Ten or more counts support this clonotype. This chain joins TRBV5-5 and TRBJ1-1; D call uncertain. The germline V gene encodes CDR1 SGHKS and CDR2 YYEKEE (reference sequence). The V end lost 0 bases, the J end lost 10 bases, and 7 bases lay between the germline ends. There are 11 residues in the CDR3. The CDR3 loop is CASSLGPGAFF. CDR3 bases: TGTGCCAGCAGCTTGGGGCCGGGAGCTTTCTTT.

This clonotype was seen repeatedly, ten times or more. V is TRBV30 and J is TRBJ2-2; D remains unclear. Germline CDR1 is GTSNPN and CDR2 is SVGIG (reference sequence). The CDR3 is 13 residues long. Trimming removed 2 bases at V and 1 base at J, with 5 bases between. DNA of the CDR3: TGTGCCTGGAGTTACCGGAACACCGGGGAGCTGTTTTTT. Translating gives CAWSYRNTGELFF.

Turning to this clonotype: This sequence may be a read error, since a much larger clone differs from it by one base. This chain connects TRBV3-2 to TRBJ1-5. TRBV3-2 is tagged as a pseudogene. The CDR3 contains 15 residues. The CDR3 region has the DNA TGTGCCAGCAGCCAACCGCGGAAAGGCGATCAGCCCCAGCATTTT. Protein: CASSQPRKGDQPQHF.

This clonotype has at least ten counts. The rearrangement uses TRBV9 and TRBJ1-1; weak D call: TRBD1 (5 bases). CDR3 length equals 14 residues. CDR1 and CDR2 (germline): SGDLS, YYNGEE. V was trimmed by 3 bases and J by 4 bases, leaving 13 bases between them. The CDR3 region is CASSAGSGGTEAFF. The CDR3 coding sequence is TGTGCCAGCAGCGCAGGTAGTGGGGGCACTGAAGCTTTCTTT.

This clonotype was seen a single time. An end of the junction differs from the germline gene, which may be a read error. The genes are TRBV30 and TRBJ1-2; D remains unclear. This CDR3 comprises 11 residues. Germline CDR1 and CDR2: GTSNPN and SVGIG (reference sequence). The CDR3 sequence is CAWSSGHGFAF. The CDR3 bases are TGTGCCTGGAGTTCTGGGCATGGCTTCGCCTTC.

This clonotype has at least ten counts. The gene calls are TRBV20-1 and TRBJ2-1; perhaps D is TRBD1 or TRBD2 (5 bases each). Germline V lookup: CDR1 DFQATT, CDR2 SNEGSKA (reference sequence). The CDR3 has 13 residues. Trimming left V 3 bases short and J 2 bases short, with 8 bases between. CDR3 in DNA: TGCAGTGCTAGCGGGGCCCCCTACAATGAGCAGTTCTTC. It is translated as CSASGAPYNEQFF.

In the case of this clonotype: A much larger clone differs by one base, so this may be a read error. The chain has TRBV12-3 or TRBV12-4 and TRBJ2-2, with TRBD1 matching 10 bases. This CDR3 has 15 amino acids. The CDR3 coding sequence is TGTGCCAGCAGCCCCGACAGGGGGCAAGCCGGGGAGCCGTTTTTT. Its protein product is CASSPDRGQAGEPFF.